This TCR beta chain emerged from a study of CD8+ T cells in alopecia areata. Study-wide points: Relative to normal scalp, lesional scalp, especially alopecia totalis/universalis, showed higher clonality.

The authors sorted CD4+ and CD8+ T cells from PBMCs. CDR1 is SQVTM and CDR2 is ANQGSEA in the germline V gene. V lost 4 bases to trimming and J lost 7 bases, with 13 bases between them. This CDR3 has 12 residues. Details on this clone: The antigen is not known.

Extraction and reverse transcription of RNA yielded cDNA as the sequencing template. Assay used: immunoSEQ multiplex PCR; TCRdb lists only in-frame clones, some missing. The sample lists 110,000 or so clones, roughly two thirds occurring once. Sequenced: CD4+ T cells sorted from blood. The rearrangement joins TRBV29-1 to TRBJ1-1; no firm D call. This TCR derives from a human donor in good health. The CDR3: CSVAVLLNEAFF. CDR3 nucleotides: TGCAGCGTTGCTGTACTGCTGAATGAAGCTTTCTTT.